This T cell receptor beta chain was sequenced for a study of cytomegalovirus exposure and HLA in healthy donors. Regarding the study as a whole: In a later analysis, TCR beta V- and J-gene trimming showed a link to a missense DCLRE1C variant.

60 Vbeta and 13 Jbeta primers were used in PCR. Profiled with immunoSEQ multiplex PCR; TCRdb holds only in-frame clones, not every one. In all, the sample yields tens of thousands of clones. As for this clone: The antigen is unknown.

There are 13 residues in the CDR3. Germline V CDR1 and CDR2: GTSNPN, SVGIG (reference sequence). V was clipped by 8 bases and J by 4 bases, with 15 bases between them. This sequence was found in a man aged 35 to 55 in good health and CMV-seronegative. The sample consisted of PBMCs. This rearrangement joins TRBV30 to TRBJ2-1, with D possibly TRBD1 on 6 matching bases. The CDR3 spells CALRTAVYNEQFF. The CDR3 DNA follows: TGTGCCCTGAGGACAGCAGTGTACAATGAGCAGTTCTTC.